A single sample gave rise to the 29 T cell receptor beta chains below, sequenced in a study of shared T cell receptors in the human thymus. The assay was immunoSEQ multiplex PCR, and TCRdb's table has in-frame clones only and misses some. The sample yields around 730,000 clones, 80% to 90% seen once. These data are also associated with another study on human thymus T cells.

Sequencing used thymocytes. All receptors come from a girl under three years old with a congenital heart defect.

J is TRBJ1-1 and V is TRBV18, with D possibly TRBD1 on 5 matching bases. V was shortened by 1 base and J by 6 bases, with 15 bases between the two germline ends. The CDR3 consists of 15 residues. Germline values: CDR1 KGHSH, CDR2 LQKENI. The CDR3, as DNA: TGTGCCAGCTCACCACGAGTCACAGGTAACCCTGAAGCTTTCTTT. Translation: CASSPRVTGNPEAFF.

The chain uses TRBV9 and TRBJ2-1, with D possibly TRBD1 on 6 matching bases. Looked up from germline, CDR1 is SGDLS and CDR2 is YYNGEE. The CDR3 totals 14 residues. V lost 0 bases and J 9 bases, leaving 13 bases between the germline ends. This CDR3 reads CASSVEGGEGEQFF. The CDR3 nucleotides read TGTGCCAGCAGCGTAGAAGGGGGAGAGGGTGAGCAGTTCTTC. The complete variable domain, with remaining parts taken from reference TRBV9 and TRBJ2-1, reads DSGVTQTPKHLITATGQRVTLRCSPRSGDLSVYWYQQSLDQGLQFLIQYYNGEERAKGNILERFSAQQFPDLHSELNLSSLELGDSALYFCASSVEGGEGEQFFGPGTRLTVL.

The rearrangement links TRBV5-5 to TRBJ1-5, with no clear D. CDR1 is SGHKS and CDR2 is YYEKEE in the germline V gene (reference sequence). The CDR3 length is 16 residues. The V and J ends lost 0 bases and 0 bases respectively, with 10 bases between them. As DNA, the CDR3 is TGTGCCAGCAGCTTGGAGTGCCGGGATAGCAATCAGCCCCAGCATTTT. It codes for CASSLECRDSNQPQHF. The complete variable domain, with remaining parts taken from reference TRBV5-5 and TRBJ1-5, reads DAGVTQSPTHLIKTRGQQVTLRCSPISGHKSVSWYQQVLGQGPQFIFQYYEKEERGRGNFPDRFSARQFPNYSSELNVNALLLGDSALYLCASSLECRDSNQPQHFGDGTRLSIL.

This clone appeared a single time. In DNA, the CDR3 is TGCGCCAGCAGCTTGGGGGGTGTCAGGGGGTCGGGAGATACGCAGTATTTT. Its translation: CASSLGGVRGSGDTQYF. The chain has TRBV5-1 and TRBJ2-3, with 7 bases that match TRBD1. After removal of 0 bases from V and 5 bases from J, the junction contained 12 bases not matched to a gene. The CDR3 length is 17 residues. CDR1 SGHRS and CDR2 YFSETQ come from the germline V gene.

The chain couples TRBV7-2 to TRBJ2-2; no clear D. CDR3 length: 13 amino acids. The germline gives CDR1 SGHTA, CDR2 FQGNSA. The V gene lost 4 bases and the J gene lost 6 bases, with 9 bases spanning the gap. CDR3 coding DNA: TGTGCCAGCAGCTCTACGTACGCCGGGGAGCTGTTTTTT. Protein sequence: CASSSTYAGELFF.

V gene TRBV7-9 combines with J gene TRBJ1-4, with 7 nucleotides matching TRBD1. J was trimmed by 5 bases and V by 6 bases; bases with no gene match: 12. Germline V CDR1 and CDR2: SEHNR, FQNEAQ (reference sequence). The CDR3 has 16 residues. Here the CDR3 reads CASSDREMETNEKLFF. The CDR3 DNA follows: TGTGCCAGCAGTGACAGGGAGATGGAGACGAATGAAAAACTGTTTTTT.

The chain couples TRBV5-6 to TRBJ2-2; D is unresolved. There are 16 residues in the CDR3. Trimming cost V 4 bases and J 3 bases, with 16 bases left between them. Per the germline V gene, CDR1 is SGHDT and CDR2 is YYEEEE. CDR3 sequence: CASSLRPTRDTGELFF. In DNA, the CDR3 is TGTGCCAGCAGCCTCCGCCCCACCCGAGACACCGGGGAGCTGTTTTTT.

CDR3 DNA: TGTGCCAGCAGTTTTGGTGCAGGAAACACTGAAGCTTTCTTT. This gives the protein CASSFGAGNTEAFF. V gene TRBV27 combines with J gene TRBJ1-1, with D hard to call. The V gene's germline CDR1 is MNHEY and CDR2 SMNVEV (reference sequence). CDR3 size: 14 residues. Between the trimmed V and J ends, which lost 3 bases and 2 bases, there was a span of 10 bases.

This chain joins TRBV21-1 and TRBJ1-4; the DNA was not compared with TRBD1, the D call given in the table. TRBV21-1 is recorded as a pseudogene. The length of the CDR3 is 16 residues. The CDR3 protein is CASSPQGRAENEKLFF. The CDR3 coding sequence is TGTGCCAGCAGCCCTCAGGGCAGGGCAGAGAATGAAAAACTGTTTTTT.

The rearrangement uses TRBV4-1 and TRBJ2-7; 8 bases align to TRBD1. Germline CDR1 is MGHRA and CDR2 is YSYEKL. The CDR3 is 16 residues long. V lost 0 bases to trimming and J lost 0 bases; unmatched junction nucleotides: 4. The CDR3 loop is CASSQEGTGISYEQYF. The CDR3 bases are TGCGCCAGCAGCCAAGAGGGGACAGGCATCTCCTACGAGCAGTACTTC.

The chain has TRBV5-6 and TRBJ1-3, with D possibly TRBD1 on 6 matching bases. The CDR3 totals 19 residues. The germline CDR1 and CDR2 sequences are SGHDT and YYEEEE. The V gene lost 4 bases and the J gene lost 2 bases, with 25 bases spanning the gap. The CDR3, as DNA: TGTGCCAGCAGCCCCCCGGAGGGGGGAGGGCTAAAAACTGGAAACACCATATATTTT. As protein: CASSPPEGGGLKTGNTIYF. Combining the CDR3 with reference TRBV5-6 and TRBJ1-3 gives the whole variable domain DAGVTQSPTHLIKTRGQQVTLRCSPKSGHDTVSWYQQALGQGPQFIFQYYEEEERQRGNFPDRFSGHQFPNYSSELNVNALLLGDSALYLCASSPPEGGGLKTGNTIYFGEGSWLTVV.

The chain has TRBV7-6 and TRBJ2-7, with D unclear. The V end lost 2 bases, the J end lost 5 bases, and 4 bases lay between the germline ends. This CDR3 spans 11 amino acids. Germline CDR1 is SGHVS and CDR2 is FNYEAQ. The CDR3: CASSLHDEQYF. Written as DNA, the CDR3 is TGTGCCAGCAGCTTACATGACGAGCAGTACTTC.

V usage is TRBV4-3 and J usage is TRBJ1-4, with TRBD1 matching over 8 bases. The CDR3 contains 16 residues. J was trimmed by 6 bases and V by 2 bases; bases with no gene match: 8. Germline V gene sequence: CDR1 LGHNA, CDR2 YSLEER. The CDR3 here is CASSQRQGMYDEKLFF. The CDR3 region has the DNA TGCGCCAGCAGCCAACGACAGGGGATGTATGATGAAAAACTGTTTTTT.

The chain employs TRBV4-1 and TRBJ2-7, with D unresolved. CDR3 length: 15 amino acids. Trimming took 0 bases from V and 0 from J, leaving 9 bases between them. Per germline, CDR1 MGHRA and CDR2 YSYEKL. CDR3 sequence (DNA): TGCGCCAGCAGCCAAGATCATGCGGTCTCCTACGAGCAGTACTTC. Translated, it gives CASSQDHAVSYEQYF.

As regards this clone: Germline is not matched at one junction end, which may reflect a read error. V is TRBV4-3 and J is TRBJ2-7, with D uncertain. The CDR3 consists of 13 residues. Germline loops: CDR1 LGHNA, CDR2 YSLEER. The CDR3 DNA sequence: TGCGCCAGCAGCCAAACTGACAATTACGGGCAGTACTTC. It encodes CASSQTDNYGQYF.

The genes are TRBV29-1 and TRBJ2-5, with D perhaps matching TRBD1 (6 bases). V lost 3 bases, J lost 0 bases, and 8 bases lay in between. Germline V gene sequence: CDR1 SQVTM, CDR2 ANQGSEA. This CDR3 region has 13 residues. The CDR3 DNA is TGCAGCGTTGAGCAGGGGAACCAAGAGACCCAGTACTTC. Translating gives CSVEQGNQETQYF.

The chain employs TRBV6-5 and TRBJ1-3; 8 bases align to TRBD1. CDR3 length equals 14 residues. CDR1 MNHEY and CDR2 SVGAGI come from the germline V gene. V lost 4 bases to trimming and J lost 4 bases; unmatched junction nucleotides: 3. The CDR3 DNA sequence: TGTGCCAGCAGTTCCAGGGGGCGAGGAAACACCATATATTTT. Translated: CASSSRGRGNTIYF.

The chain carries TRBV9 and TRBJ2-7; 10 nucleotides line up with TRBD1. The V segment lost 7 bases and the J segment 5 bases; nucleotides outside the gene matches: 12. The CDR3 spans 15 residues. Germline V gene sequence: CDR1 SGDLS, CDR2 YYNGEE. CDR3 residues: CASGDPGQGPHEQYF. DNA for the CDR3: TGTGCCAGCGGTGATCCGGGACAGGGGCCTCACGAGCAGTACTTC. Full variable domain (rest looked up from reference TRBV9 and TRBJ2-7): DSGVTQTPKHLITATGQRVTLRCSPRSGDLSVYWYQQSLDQGLQFLIQYYNGEERAKGNILERFSAQQFPDLHSELNLSSLELGDSALYFCASGDPGQGPHEQYFGPGTRLTVT.

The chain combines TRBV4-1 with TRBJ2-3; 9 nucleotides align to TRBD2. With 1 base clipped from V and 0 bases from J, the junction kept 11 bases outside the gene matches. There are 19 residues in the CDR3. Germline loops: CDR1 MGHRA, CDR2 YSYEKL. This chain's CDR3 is CASSQVESGGSSSTDTQYF. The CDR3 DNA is TGCGCCAGCAGCCAAGTTGAAAGCGGGGGGTCCTCTAGCACAGATACGCAGTATTTT.

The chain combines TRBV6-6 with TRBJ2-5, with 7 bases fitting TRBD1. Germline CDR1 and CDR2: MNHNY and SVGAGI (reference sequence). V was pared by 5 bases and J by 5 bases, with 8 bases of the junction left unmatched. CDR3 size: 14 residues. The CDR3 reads CASSDRDSMETQYF. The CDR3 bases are TGTGCCAGCAGTGACCGGGACAGTATGGAGACCCAGTACTTC.

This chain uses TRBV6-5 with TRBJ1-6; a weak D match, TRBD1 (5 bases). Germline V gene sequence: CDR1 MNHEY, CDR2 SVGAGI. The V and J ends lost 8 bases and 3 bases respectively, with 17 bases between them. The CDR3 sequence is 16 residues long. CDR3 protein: CASGSVGPRYNSPLHF. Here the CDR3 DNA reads TGTGCCAGCGGTTCTGTGGGGCCTCGCTATAATTCACCCCTCCACTTT.

CDR3 in amino acids: CASSQRRGDTQYF. Written as DNA, the CDR3 is TGCGCCAGCAGCCAACGGAGGGGTGATACGCAGTATTTT. The rearrangement links TRBV4-1 to TRBJ2-3; TRBD2 is a possible D gene (6 bases). Germline CDR1 and CDR2: MGHRA and YSYEKL. The CDR3 is made up of 13 amino acids. V was shortened by 2 bases and J by 6 bases, with 9 bases between the two germline ends.

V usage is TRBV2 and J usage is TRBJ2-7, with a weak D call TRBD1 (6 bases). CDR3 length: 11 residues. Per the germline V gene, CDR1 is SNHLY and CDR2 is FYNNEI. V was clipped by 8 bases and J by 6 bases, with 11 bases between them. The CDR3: CASGEQGEQYF. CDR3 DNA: TGTGCCAGCGGAGAACAGGGCGAGCAGTACTTC.

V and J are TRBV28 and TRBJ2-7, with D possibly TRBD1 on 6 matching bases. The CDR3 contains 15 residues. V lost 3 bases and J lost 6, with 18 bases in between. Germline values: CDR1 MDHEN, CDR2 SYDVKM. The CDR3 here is CASSFPNRAVGEQYF. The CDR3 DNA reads TGTGCCAGCAGTTTCCCCAACAGGGCGGTCGGCGAGCAGTACTTC.

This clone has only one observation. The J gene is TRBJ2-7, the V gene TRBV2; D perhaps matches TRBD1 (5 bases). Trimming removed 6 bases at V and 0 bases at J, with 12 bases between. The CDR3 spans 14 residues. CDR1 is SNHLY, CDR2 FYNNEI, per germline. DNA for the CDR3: TGTGCCAGCAGGACCGCAGGGATCTCCTACGAGCAGTACTTC. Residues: CASRTAGISYEQYF.

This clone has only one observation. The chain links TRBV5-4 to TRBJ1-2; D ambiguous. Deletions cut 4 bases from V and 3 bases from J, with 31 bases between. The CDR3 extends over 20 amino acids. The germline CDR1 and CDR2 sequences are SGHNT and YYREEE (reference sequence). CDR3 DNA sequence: TGTGCCAGCAGCCTGACAATTAAGAGGGATCCCCATAACCTAGACTATGGCTACACCTTC. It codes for CASSLTIKRDPHNLDYGYTF.

CDR3 sequence (DNA): TGCGCCAGCAGCCCCGAACCGGGACAGCCCTTTGCAACTAATGAAAAACTGTTTTTT. Protein product: CASSPEPGQPFATNEKLFF. The chain joins TRBV4-1 to TRBJ1-4; 7 positions match TRBD1. Trimming removed 4 bases from V and 0 bases from J; junction bases left unmatched: 14. This CDR3 region has 19 residues. CDR1 is MGHRA, CDR2 YSYEKL, per germline.

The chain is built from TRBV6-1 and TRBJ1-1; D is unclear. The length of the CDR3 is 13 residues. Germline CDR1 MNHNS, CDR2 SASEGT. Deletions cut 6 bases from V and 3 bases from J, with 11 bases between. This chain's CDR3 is CASSVIEDTEAFF. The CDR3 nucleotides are TGTGCCAGCAGCGTTATAGAGGACACTGAAGCTTTCTTT.

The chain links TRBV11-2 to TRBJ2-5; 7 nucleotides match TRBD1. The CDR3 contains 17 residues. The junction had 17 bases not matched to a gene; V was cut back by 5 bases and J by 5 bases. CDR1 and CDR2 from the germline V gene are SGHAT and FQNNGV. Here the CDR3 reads CASSGRQQGRGVETQYF. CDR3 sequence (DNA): TGTGCCAGCAGCGGGCGCCAACAGGGGCGAGGAGTGGAGACCCAGTACTTC.